This T cell receptor beta chain stems from a study of blood T cell repertoires in COVID-19. CDR3 size: 15 residues. Germline CDR1 and CDR2: GTSNPN and SVGIG (reference sequence). Followed longitudinally, the Seattle patients had been enrolled during active infection. In regard to this clone: The junction departs from the called germline gene at one end, perhaps through a read error.

Authors' analysis steps: Amplifying reference gene primers gave estimates of nucleated cell counts. TCRdb's table, derived via immunoSEQ multiplex PCR, lists solely in-frame clones and lacks some. V, J and clone size derive from that table, while D and trimming were established from the DNA sequence. The sample has 250,000 to 350,000 clones, around 88% seen once; the top ten hold under 15%. This TCR came from a woman between 65 and 79 years old with COVID-19, enrolled during active disease. The rearrangement joins TRBV30 to TRBJ2-7, with 8 nucleotides matching TRBD1. The sample taken for sequencing was peripheral blood. CDR3 protein: CAGRARTGPPGEQYF. The CDR3 DNA sequence: TGTGCCGGGAGAGCTAGGACAGGGCCCCCTGGGGAGCAGTACTTC.